Detailed here is one T cell receptor (beta chain). Its antigen is unidentified. The data were obtained in a study of T cell responses to AZD1222 COVID-19 vaccine. Study observations and caveats: Compared with day 0, the breadth and depth of the Spike-specific TCR repertoire rose significantly after two doses of AZD1222. Females made up more of the donors, who were largely white British, and clonal diversity may have come out too low.

The repertoire was sequenced with immunoSEQ multiplex PCR; TCRdb's copy has only in-frame clones and lacks some. This table has 150,000 to 200,000 clones, about 88% appearing once. Trimming cost V 1 base and J 3 bases; bases outside gene matches: 3. The CDR3 has 16 amino acids. Germline V gene data show CDR1 as LGHNA and CDR2 as YNFKEQ. The rearrangement joins TRBV4-2 to TRBJ1-4, with 9 positions matching TRBD1. This receptor was obtained from an adult in good health. Here the sequenced sample was peripheral blood, taken on day 0 of AZD1222 vaccination. CDR3 protein: CASSQAQGAANEKLFF. The CDR3 region has the DNA TGTGCCAGCAGCCAAGCACAGGGGGCTGCTAATGAAAAACTGTTTTTT.